This paragraph reports one TCR beta chain. The antigen it binds to is not known. Base qualities are not at hand, and no much larger clone is one base apart. The data stem from a study of CD8 T cells in Susac syndrome (dated by TCRdb to the late 2010s). Study-wide context: Whether CD8+ T cell activation and differentiation in Susac syndrome was antigen driven was tested using repertoire sequencing. The clonality of the CD8+ T cell repertoire was compared across approximately eleven healthy donors, some 14 Susac syndrome patients and under 18 multiple sclerosis patients. General conclusions and limits of the study: The TCR sequencing and HLA analysis was acknowledged to have included a relatively small number of individuals.

Peripheral blood CD8+ and CD4+ T cells from healthy donors, Susac syndrome patients and multiple sclerosis patients were profiled by high-throughput TCR beta sequencing. The multiple sclerosis controls were treatment-naive patients whose relapsing-remitting disease, either stable or active, fulfilled the revised McDonald criteria. Bulk CD8+ and CD4+ T cells were purified by magnetic negative isolation, while CD8+ TEMRA cells were enriched using FACS. Blood was collected in EDTA tubes and processed within 24 hours, with PBMCs isolated through density gradient centrifugation. PBMCs intended for TCR sequencing were cryopreserved in liquid nitrogen and were subsequently thawed in a 37 degrees C water bath. Purity of sorted or isolated CD4+, CD8+ and CD8+ TEMRA cells was at least 90%. RNA was extracted with the RNeasy kit and about 0.45 to 1 ug was reverse transcribed using random hexamers. TCR beta CDR3 regions were amplified with the immunoSEQ multiplex PCR assay covering 54 Vbeta and 13 Jbeta segments. Bias from PCR amplification was corrected by using a synthetic template baseline for primer optimization and for computational correction. On the study's bioinformatics: Only productive sequences were kept, with reads annotated to V, D and J genes according to IMGT and analyzed in immunoSEQ Analyzer. To calculate clonality, Shannon entropy was normalized by log2 of the number of productive unique sequences and then subtracted from one. Public and private clones were assessed among the 100 most prevalent clones of each patient and control. Clones were defined as Susac-specific if absent from the healthy and MS cohorts, from roughly 1,100 published viral clones and from other ImmuneACCESS disease sequences. Using fastp at Q25 and MiXCR, TCRdb reprocessed the public reads and kept productive beta chains. A single entry per CDR3 protein holds the most common genes and DNA from its merged rows. TCRdb's processing, not the study's, gives the V and J calls here. A total of about 290,000 distinct CDR3 sequences appear in this sample, about 88% of them only once. The ten largest clonotypes hold approximately 0.2% of the sample.

From its cysteine to its phenylalanine, the CDR3 spans 17 amino acids. The DNA shown is the 51-base CDR3, in frame from base 1. V gives up 1 base and J gives up 6 bases, and the segment between their germline ends measures 18 bases. Per the germline V gene, SGHVS is the CDR1 and FNYEAQ is the CDR2. This clonotype originated in a human donor with multiple sclerosis. The sequenced sample was CD8+ T cells from PBMCs. The chain employs TRBV7-6 and TRBJ2-2; TRBD2 might be the D gene, on 6 matching bases. The CDR3 corresponds to CASSLDVGDSRSGELFF. The DNA sequence reads TGTGCCAGCAGCTTAGACGTAGGGGACTCAAGATCCGGGGAGCTGTTTTTT.